The present entry profiles one T cell receptor (beta chain) with its context. Its antigen remains unidentified. Trimming took 5 bases from V and 5 from J; bases not matched to a gene: 10. The CDR3 runs 15 residues. Germline V gene sequence: CDR1 SGHDT, CDR2 YYEEEE. Nominally healthy donors were sampled, though unrecorded immune exposures were likely. This sample was taken from a study of cytomegalovirus exposure and HLA in healthy donors. Findings and limits, study-wide: Confirmation was obtained in vitro that a few CMV-associated chains are specific for CMV antigens. A later analysis found that most CMV-associated TCR beta chains appeared HLA-restricted. Some V segments, including TRBV6-2 and TRBV6-3, were excluded as indistinguishable.

Both 60 Vbeta primers and 13 Jbeta primers went into the PCR. Repertoires were generated with immunoSEQ multiplex PCR, while TCRdb's copy carries only in-frame clones and drops some. The top ten hold about 1.8% of the sample, which has more than 100,000 clones, about 79% seen once. This TCR was recovered from a female donor in good health and CMV-seropositive. The chain recombines TRBV5-6 with TRBJ2-5; 9 positions agree with TRBD2. Material for sequencing was PBMCs. The CDR3 DNA reads as TGTGCCAGCAGTTCATGGACTAGCGAGTATGAGACCCAGTACTTC. This gives the protein CASSSWTSEYETQYF. The full variable domain, in which reference TRBV5-6 and TRBJ2-5 provide the parts outside the CDR3, is DAGVTQSPTHLIKTRGQQVTLRCSPKSGHDTVSWYQQALGQGPQFIFQYYEEEERQRGNFPDRFSGHQFPNYSSELNVNALLLGDSALYLCASSSWTSEYETQYFGPGTRLLVL.